This T cell receptor (beta chain) was found in a study of blood T cell repertoires in COVID-19. Study-wide background: Donors in the United States, Italy and Spain gave samples during acute or convalescent COVID-19. In each case, the material was cDNA or gDNA derived from T cells, B-cell-depleted T cells, or PBMCs.

This clone was seen once. In the original analysis: Estimated nucleated cell counts came from reference gene primer amplification. The protocol was immunoSEQ multiplex PCR, while the TCRdb copy is restricted to in-frame clones and leaves out a portion. V, J and clone size derive from that table, while D and trimming were established from the DNA sequence. Here the sample spans about 370,000 clones, approximately 89% being singletons. The Seattle patients joined while their infection was active and were tracked longitudinally afterward. V lost 1 base to trimming and J lost 7 bases; unmatched junction nucleotides: 10. CDR3 length equals 16 residues. Germline V gene sequence: CDR1 SGHNT, CDR2 YENEEA.

The sequence was obtained from a woman aged 25-40 years with COVID-19, enrolled during active disease. The sample taken for sequencing was peripheral blood. This sequence joins TRBV11-3 and TRBJ2-1; 7 nucleotides line up with TRBD1. CDR3 nucleotides: TGTGCCAGCAGCTTAGGAGAAGGGACAGTAGGTAATGAGCAGTTCTTC. It yields the protein CASSLGEGTVGNEQFF.